One sample yielded the 2 T cell receptor beta chains listed below, sequenced in a study of blood T cell repertoires in COVID-19. Data came from immunoSEQ multiplex PCR; TCRdb stores just in-frame clones and leaves some out. Among under 450,000 clones listed, roughly 87% were seen once. The sequencing sample was made of PBMCs or T cells enriched from blood (not recorded which). These receptors were collected from a woman in her thirties who had recovered from COVID-19.

J is TRBJ2-2 and V is TRBV21-1; no check of the table's D call, TRBD1, against the DNA was made. TRBV21-1 is an annotated pseudogene. The CDR3 totals 17 residues. CDR3 nucleotide sequence: TGTGCCAGCAGCAATGGCTCGGGGACAGGGAACACCGGGGAGCTGTTTTTT. Translation gives CASSNGSGTGNTGELFF.

The J gene is TRBJ2-1, the V gene TRBV5-1; D unclear. This CDR3 spans 13 amino acids. Trimming left V 0 bases short and J 8 bases short, with 9 bases between. In germline, CDR1 is SGHRS, CDR2 YFSETQ. The CDR3 protein is CASSLGASYEQFF. The CDR3 DNA follows: TGCGCCAGCAGCTTGGGGGCAAGTTATGAGCAGTTCTTC. The full variable domain, completed using reference TRBV5-1 and TRBJ2-1, is KAGVTQTPRYLIKTRGQQVTLSCSPISGHRSVSWYQQTPGQGLQFLFEYFSETQRNKGNFPGRFSGRQFSNSRSEMNVSTLELGDSALYLCASSLGASYEQFFGPGTRLTVL.